What follows are 13 T cell receptor beta chains derived from one specimen sequenced in a study of post-analysis software for immune sequencing data. Study conclusions and caveats: Five or six TRBV segments (TRBV5-6, TRBV5-1 and TRBV20-1 among them) occurred more frequently in patients than in controls.

Antigens of these TCRs are unknown. Each TCR beta cDNA library carried unique molecular identifiers. Via MiXCR, TCRdb re-called the PCR reads, giving one row per CDR3 protein. The repertoire consists of 650,000 to 850,000 distinct CDR3 sequences, with around 42% occurring once and the leading ten covering 4.9%. The sample taken for sequencing was blood. These receptors were obtained from a girl between 10 and 17 years old with multiple sclerosis.

This clonotype was counted a few times. V usage is TRBV7-9 and J usage is TRBJ2-3; TRBD2 agrees at 9 bases. Germline trimming cut 5 bases from V and 2 bases from J; bases unmatched to any gene: 8. The CDR3 is 16 amino acids. Germline CDR1 is SEHNR and CDR2 is FQNEAQ (reference sequence). The CDR3 nucleotides read TGTGCCAGCAGCGGGCGGCTAGCGGGGAACACAGATACGCAGTATTTT. This codes for CASSGRLAGNTDTQYF.

The chain recombines TRBV6-1 with TRBJ2-7; no definite D call. CDR1 and CDR2 from the germline V gene are MNHNS and SASEGT. Trimming stripped 2 bases from V and 7 bases from J, with 15 bases between. The CDR3 runs to 14 residues. The CDR3 sequence is CASSEFTAPREQYF. As DNA, the CDR3 is TGTGCCAGCAGTGAATTCACGGCCCCTAGGGAGCAGTACTTC.

V gene TRBV7-9 combines with J gene TRBJ2-7; 10 nucleotides match TRBD2. Trimming at V came to 5 bases and at J to 6 bases, leaving 7 bases not matched to a gene. The CDR3 loop spans 14 amino acids. Germline V gives CDR1 SEHNR, CDR2 FQNEAQ (reference sequence). The CDR3 reads CASSNGGTSAEQYF. The CDR3 bases are TGTGCCAGCAGCAATGGTGGGACTAGCGCCGAGCAGTACTTC.

This sequence joins TRBV12-3 or TRBV12-4 and TRBJ1-2; D remains ambiguous. The CDR3 is 13 residues long. The V and J ends lost 5 bases and 8 bases respectively, with 15 bases between them. The DNA for the CDR3 is TGTGCCAGCAGTCCCTCACCGCCGGAAGGCTACACCTTC. Its translation: CASSPSPPEGYTF.

V and J are TRBV6-6 and TRBJ1-6; the D gene is possibly TRBD1 (6 bases). This CDR3 is 16 amino acids long. The V end was cut by 0 bases, the J end by 7 bases, with 13 bases between. Germline lookup yields CDR1 MNHNY and CDR2 SVGAGI (reference sequence). The CDR3 loop reads CASSYSGAGPNSPLHF. CDR3 sequence (DNA): TGTGCCAGCAGTTACTCGGGGGCAGGCCCGAATTCACCCCTCCACTTT.

The V call is TRBV29-1, the J call TRBJ1-2; possibly TRBD1 for D (5 bases). The germline V gene has CDR1 SQVTM and CDR2 ANQGSEA. This CDR3 spans 13 amino acids. The V and J ends lost 4 bases and 2 bases respectively, with 11 bases between them. The CDR3 DNA is TGCAGCGTTGGGGTCAGGGCCAACTATGGCTACACCTTC. Protein product: CSVGVRANYGYTF.

This chain uses TRBV15 with TRBJ2-1; D gene uncertain. The length of the CDR3 is 16 residues. Trimming took off 0 bases at V and 2 bases at J, with 11 bases between the two ends. The germline CDR1 and CDR2 sequences are LNHNV and YYDKDF (reference sequence). This CDR3 reads CATSRDHTATYNEQFF. CDR3 bases: TGTGCCACCAGCAGAGATCACACAGCCACCTACAATGAGCAGTTCTTC. Based on the CDR3 plus reference TRBV15 and TRBJ2-1, the full variable domain is DAMVIQNPRYQVTQFGKPVTLSCSQTLNHNVMYWYQQKSSQAPKLLFHYYDKDFNNEADTPDNFQSRRPNTSFCFLDIRSPGLGDTAMYLCATSRDHTATYNEQFFGPGTRLTVL.

The chain carries TRBV27 and TRBJ2-7; maybe TRBD2 (7 bases). The CDR3 runs 14 residues. Germline assignment: CDR1 MNHEY and CDR2 SMNVEV (reference sequence). V lost 8 bases to trimming and J lost 4 bases, with 18 bases between them. The DNA of the CDR3 is TGTGCCAGCGGGATAGGGGGGGCGACTTACGAGCAGTACTTC. Protein sequence: CASGIGGATYEQYF.

This clonotype has only a few counts. This chain uses TRBV4-1 with TRBJ2-7; no firm D call. The germline CDR1 and CDR2 sequences are MGHRA and YSYEKL. This CDR3 comprises 14 residues. V shed 4 bases and J shed 2 bases, with 12 bases lying between them. This CDR3 is CASSPTVDPYEQYF. The CDR3 DNA sequence: TGCGCCAGCAGCCCAACCGTAGACCCCTACGAGCAGTACTTC.

This clonotype was detected only once. The chain employs TRBV3-1 and TRBJ1-1, with a possible D match to TRBD1 (5 bases). The V and J ends lost 4 bases and 3 bases respectively, with 9 bases between them. The germline V gene encodes CDR1 LGHDT and CDR2 YNNKEL (reference sequence). The CDR3 consists of 13 residues. DNA of the CDR3: TGTGCCAGCAGCCCAAGACAGCACACTGAAGCTTTCTTT. Its protein is CASSPRQHTEAFF.

The gene calls are TRBV12-3 or TRBV12-4 and TRBJ2-5, with D hard to call. This CDR3 region has 15 residues. Trimming pared 4 bases from V and 4 bases from J, leaving 16 bases between. CDR3 bases: TGTGCCAGCAGTTCAGGACGTATAGGGCCAGAGACCCAGTACTTC. Protein: CASSSGRIGPETQYF.

This clonotype was seen more than once but under ten times. The rearrangement links TRBV6-6 to TRBJ1-6; D unclear. The V and J ends lost 6 bases and 10 bases respectively, with 13 bases between them. The CDR3 spans 13 residues. CDR1 is MNHNY, CDR2 SVGAGI, per germline (reference sequence). The CDR3, as DNA: TGTGCCAGCAGCCCAACCTTGGGATCACCCCTCCACTTT. The encoded protein is CASSPTLGSPLHF.

This clonotype occurred a few times. The rearrangement uses TRBV5-1 and TRBJ2-4; D is perhaps TRBD1 (5 bases). Trimming shortened V by 0 bases and J by 6 bases, and 10 bases separated the two germline ends. Germline V gene lookup returns CDR1 SGHRS and CDR2 YFSETQ. This CDR3 contains 14 residues. The CDR3 here is CASSLGTQGNIQYF. The CDR3 DNA follows: TGCGCCAGCAGCTTGGGTACTCAGGGAAACATTCAGTACTTC. The full variable domain, completed using reference TRBV5-1 and TRBJ2-4, is KAGVTQTPRYLIKTRGQQVTLSCSPISGHRSVSWYQQTPGQGLQFLFEYFSETQRNKGNFPGRFSGRQFSNSRSEMNVSTLELGDSALYLCASSLGTQGNIQYFGAGTRLSVL.